A selection of T cell receptor beta chains follows, all from one sample in a study of blood T cell repertoires in COVID-19. Sequencing used immunoSEQ multiplex PCR; TCRdb keeps in-frame clones, though not all of them. The data hold some 45,000 clones, with 83% observed a single time. The specimen sequenced was peripheral blood. These receptors all come from an elderly man in a cohort sampled during active COVID-19. Both conserved end residues are part of each CDR3. Each record gives: J gene, clone size, V gene, D gene, CDR3 DNA, CDR3 protein. The D gene is left open where the match is weak. Only some rows state a clone size, as once, few, many or a class for expanded clones.

j_call: TRBJ2-5; clone_size: -; v_call: TRBV6-5; d_call: -; cdr3_nt: TGTGCCAGCCTTTTTCTCGGGGTAACGCGGGAGACCCAGTACTTC; cdr3_aa: CASLFLGVTRETQYF
j_call: TRBJ2-1; clone_size: -; v_call: TRBV11-3; d_call: TRBD2; cdr3_nt: TGTGCCAGCAGCTTCGGACTAGCTGGCAATGAGCAGTTCTTC; cdr3_aa: CASSFGLAGNEQFF
j_call: TRBJ2-3; clone_size: -; v_call: TRBV7-3; d_call: -; cdr3_nt: TGTGCCAGCAGCTTACTGAACGGGGATACGCAGTATTTT; cdr3_aa: CASSLLNGDTQYF
j_call: TRBJ2-1; clone_size: -; v_call: TRBV5-1; d_call: -; cdr3_nt: TGCGCCAGCAGCTCGGCGGGACAGCGGACCTACAATGAGCAGTTCTTC; cdr3_aa: CASSSAGQRTYNEQFF
j_call: TRBJ2-1; clone_size: -; v_call: TRBV24-1; d_call: TRBD2; cdr3_nt: TGTGCCACCAGTGGCCCTACGGGACTAGCGCACAATGAGCAGTTCTTC; cdr3_aa: CATSGPTGLAHNEQFF
j_call: TRBJ2-5; clone_size: -; v_call: TRBV30; d_call: TRBD1; cdr3_nt: TGTGCCTGGAGTGACGGACAGGGGACGGAGACCCAGTACTTC; cdr3_aa: CAWSDGQGTETQYF
j_call: TRBJ1-6; clone_size: few; v_call: TRBV19; d_call: TRBD1; cdr3_nt: TGTGCCAGTAGAGGGGAACAGGGGGCGTCAAATTCACCCCTCCACTTT; cdr3_aa: CASRGEQGASNSPLHF
j_call: TRBJ1-1; clone_size: -; v_call: TRBV5-1; d_call: -; cdr3_nt: TGCGCCAGCAGCTTGATCGGAGAGACCGCTGAAGCTTTCTTT; cdr3_aa: CASSLIGETAEAFF
j_call: TRBJ2-6; clone_size: -; v_call: TRBV19; d_call: -; cdr3_nt: TGTGCCAGTATCGGACTCTCTGGGGCCAACGTCCTGACTTTC; cdr3_aa: CASIGLSGANVLTF
j_call: TRBJ1-1; clone_size: -; v_call: TRBV30; d_call: -; cdr3_nt: TGTGCCTGGCATGACAGTCCCACTGAAGCTTTCTTT; cdr3_aa: CAWHDSPTEAFF
j_call: TRBJ2-7; clone_size: -; v_call: TRBV5-1; d_call: TRBD1; cdr3_nt: TGCGCCAGCAGCTTGACCGACAGGGGCTATACCTACGAGCAGTACTTC; cdr3_aa: CASSLTDRGYTYEQYF
j_call: TRBJ2-2; clone_size: -; v_call: TRBV27; d_call: -; cdr3_nt: TGTGCCAGCAGTCCTCTTTTAGCTGGCACCGGGGAGCTGTTTTTT; cdr3_aa: CASSPLLAGTGELFF
j_call: TRBJ2-3; clone_size: once; v_call: TRBV5-4; d_call: TRBD2; cdr3_nt: TGTGCCAGCACCAGAAGGTCCAGCGGGGCTTATACAGATACGCAGTATTTT; cdr3_aa: CASTRRSSGAYTDTQYF
j_call: TRBJ2-3; clone_size: -; v_call: TRBV24-1; d_call: TRBD1; cdr3_nt: TGTGCCACCAGTGTCAGGGGGGATACGCAGTATTTT; cdr3_aa: CATSVRGDTQYF
j_call: TRBJ2-7; clone_size: -; v_call: TRBV11-2; d_call: -; cdr3_nt: TGTGCCAGCAGCTCCCCTGAGGGGTACGGGACAACCTCCTACGAGCAGTACTTC; cdr3_aa: CASSSPEGYGTTSYEQYF
j_call: TRBJ2-7; clone_size: once; v_call: TRBV10-3; d_call: TRBD2; cdr3_nt: TGTGCCACGTCGACTAGCGAAGACTACGAGCAGTACTTC; cdr3_aa: CATSTSEDYEQYF
j_call: TRBJ2-1; clone_size: few; v_call: TRBV28; d_call: TRBD1; cdr3_nt: TGTGCCAGCAGTTTAGGGGCCCCCGGGACAGGGTATTTCTCCTACAATGAGCAGTTCTTC; cdr3_aa: CASSLGAPGTGYFSYNEQFF
j_call: TRBJ1-2; clone_size: -; v_call: TRBV4-1; d_call: TRBD1; cdr3_nt: TGCGCCAGCAGCCTATCATATGGGGACAGCTATGGCTACACCTTC; cdr3_aa: CASSLSYGDSYGYTF
j_call: TRBJ2-3; clone_size: -; v_call: TRBV11-3; d_call: -; cdr3_nt: TGTGCCAGCAGCGCGGACAGTCTCGACACAGATACGCAGTATTTT; cdr3_aa: CASSADSLDTDTQYF
j_call: TRBJ1-5; clone_size: -; v_call: TRBV7-9; d_call: -; cdr3_nt: TGTGCCAGCAGCTTAGCAGCGGCCTGGGGAGGTCAGCCCCAGCATTTT; cdr3_aa: CASSLAAAWGGQPQHF
j_call: TRBJ2-2; clone_size: -; v_call: TRBV12-3/TRBV12-4; d_call: -; cdr3_nt: TGTGCCAGCAGTTTGAGTCCCGGGGAGCTGTTTTTT; cdr3_aa: CASSLSPGELFF
j_call: TRBJ1-6; clone_size: -; v_call: TRBV28; d_call: -; cdr3_nt: TGTGCCAGCAGTCTCTACCCTCCAGGCTCGGTATCCTATAATTCACCCCTCCACTTT; cdr3_aa: CASSLYPPGSVSYNSPLHF
j_call: TRBJ1-3; clone_size: -; v_call: TRBV6-5; d_call: -; cdr3_nt: TGTGCCAGCAGTTTCCCAGGGGCCCGTGGAAACACCATATATTTT; cdr3_aa: CASSFPGARGNTIYF
j_call: TRBJ2-7; clone_size: -; v_call: TRBV7-9; d_call: TRBD1; cdr3_nt: TGTGCCAGCAGCCAGGGACAGGGGACCAACGAGCAGTACTTC; cdr3_aa: CASSQGQGTNEQYF
j_call: TRBJ2-7; clone_size: -; v_call: TRBV7-2; d_call: -; cdr3_nt: TGTGCCAGCAGCTTAAGCGGGTCCTACGAGCAGTACTTC; cdr3_aa: CASSLSGSYEQYF
j_call: TRBJ2-7; clone_size: -; v_call: TRBV11-2; d_call: -; cdr3_nt: TGTGCCAGCAGCTTAGATCAACGGCGGGGAACCTCCTACGAGCAGTACTTC; cdr3_aa: CASSLDQRRGTSYEQYF
j_call: TRBJ1-4; clone_size: -; v_call: TRBV11-2; d_call: TRBD1; cdr3_nt: TGTGCCAGCAGCTACAGGGGGGATGAAAAACTGTTTTTT; cdr3_aa: CASSYRGDEKLFF
j_call: TRBJ2-1; clone_size: -; v_call: TRBV6-6; d_call: TRBD2; cdr3_nt: TGTGCCAGCAGTTTATTAGCGGGAGACTACAATGAGCAGTTCTTC; cdr3_aa: CASSLLAGDYNEQFF
j_call: TRBJ2-7; clone_size: -; v_call: TRBV18; d_call: -; cdr3_nt: TGTGCCAGCTCACCACAAAAGGGACACTTTAACTCCTACGAGCAGTACTTC; cdr3_aa: CASSPQKGHFNSYEQYF
j_call: TRBJ1-1; clone_size: -; v_call: TRBV18; d_call: TRBD1; cdr3_nt: TGTGCCAGCTCACCGCGAGACAGGGGGTCGAACACTGAAGCTTTCTTT; cdr3_aa: CASSPRDRGSNTEAFF
j_call: TRBJ1-2; clone_size: -; v_call: TRBV30; d_call: -; cdr3_nt: TGTGCCTGGAGTGGTCACTTTAACTATGGCTACACCTTC; cdr3_aa: CAWSGHFNYGYTF
j_call: TRBJ2-2; clone_size: -; v_call: TRBV10-2; d_call: TRBD1; cdr3_nt: TGCGCCAGCAGTGAATTTCGGACAGGGCTCACCGGGGAGCTGTTTTTT; cdr3_aa: CASSEFRTGLTGELFF
j_call: TRBJ2-1; clone_size: -; v_call: TRBV5-1; d_call: TRBD2; cdr3_nt: TGCGCCAGCAGCTTGGGCGGGAGCTCCTACAATGAGCAGTTCTTC; cdr3_aa: CASSLGGSSYNEQFF
j_call: TRBJ2-2; clone_size: -; v_call: TRBV6-2/TRBV6-3; d_call: -; cdr3_nt: TGTGCCAGCAGCACGTCGACTTCGAACACCGGGGAGCTGTTTTTT; cdr3_aa: CASSTSTSNTGELFF